The entry below gives a single T cell receptor beta chain sequence along with its context. Its target is unknown. The record originates from a study of shared clonotypes between healthy human individuals. About the research overall: CD4 naive cells filled three plates per donor, CD4 memory three, CD8 naive two and CD8 memory one.

The CD4+ fraction was divided into a CD45RA+ naive subset and a CD45RA-negative memory subset. Trimming removed 2 bases at V and 4 bases at J, with 11 bases between. Germline lookup yields CDR1 MRHNA and CDR2 SNTAGT. The CDR3 is 14 amino acids. The assay was immunoSEQ multiplex PCR, and TCRdb's table has in-frame clones only and misses some. The repertoire holds around 1.5 million clones, around 98% seen once, with about 0.45% in the top ten. Overall study results and limits: At large depth, rarefaction still showed sorted-subset sequencing to be incomplete.

This rearrangement joins TRBV6-4 to TRBJ1-1; D ambiguous. The source of this sequence is a man aged 30-40 years in good health. Source material: naive CD4+ T cells sorted from blood. Sample subset: CD45RA+ positively selected. This CDR3 reads CASSDLPGSTEAFF. Here the CDR3 DNA reads TGTGCCAGCAGTGACCTTCCAGGTTCCACTGAAGCTTTCTTT.